This is a list of T cell receptor beta chains from one sample in a study of regulatory T cells in long-lasting Graves disease. From the multiplex PCR reads, TCRdb called clonotypes with MiXCR, one entry per CDR3 protein. Of 400,000 to 500,000 distinct CDR3 sequences in the sample, roughly 20% were seen once. Here the sequenced sample was peripheral blood mononuclear cells (PBMCs), taken when the disease was refractory, from a patient treated with antithyroid drugs. The origin of the receptors is a female donor with Graves disease. CDR3s include the opening cysteine and the closing phenylalanine or tryptophan. Fields, in order: D gene, clone size, V gene, J gene, CDR3 DNA, CDR3 protein. The D gene is left open where the match is weak. Expanded clones are given a class, and other clones once, few, many or no size at all.

d_call: TRBD1
clone_size: few
v_call: TRBV7-9
j_call: TRBJ1-5
cdr3_nt: TGTGCCAGCAGCCGATGGGGGACAGGTCCCAATAGCAATCAGCCCCAGCATTTT
cdr3_aa: CASSRWGTGPNSNQPQHF

d_call: -
clone_size: -
v_call: TRBV6-1
j_call: TRBJ1-5
cdr3_nt: TGTGCCAGCAATCATACAGGCGGAAAGAAGCCCCAGCATTTT
cdr3_aa: CASNHTGGKKPQHF

d_call: TRBD1
clone_size: -
v_call: TRBV16
j_call: TRBJ1-2
cdr3_nt: TGTGCCAGCAGCCTCGAAGCCCAGGGGGGCCGGTATGGCTACACCTTC
cdr3_aa: CASSLEAQGGRYGYTF

d_call: -
clone_size: -
v_call: TRBV6-9
j_call: TRBJ2-5
cdr3_nt: TGTGCCAGCAGTTGGCAGGGGGAGACCCAGTACTTC
cdr3_aa: CASSWQGETQYF

d_call: TRBD2
clone_size: -
v_call: TRBV11-2
j_call: TRBJ2-3
cdr3_nt: TGTGCCAGCAGCTCTAGCGGGACCACAGATACGCAGTATTTT
cdr3_aa: CASSSSGTTDTQYF

d_call: -
clone_size: many
v_call: TRBV19
j_call: TRBJ1-2
cdr3_nt: TGTGCCAGTAGTATAGATTTCCGGGATGTCTATGGCTACACCTTC
cdr3_aa: CASSIDFRDVYGYTF

d_call: TRBD2
clone_size: -
v_call: TRBV4-1
j_call: TRBJ2-7
cdr3_nt: TGCGCCAGCAGACAACGGATCGAGCCCGGGACTAGTGTCTACGAGCAGTACTTC
cdr3_aa: CASRQRIEPGTSVYEQYF

d_call: TRBD2
clone_size: many
v_call: TRBV19
j_call: TRBJ2-5
cdr3_nt: TGTGCCAGTGCCACGGGAGGTACCCTCCAAGAGACCCAGTACTTC
cdr3_aa: CASATGGTLQETQYF

d_call: TRBD1
clone_size: many
v_call: TRBV11-2
j_call: TRBJ2-2
cdr3_nt: TGTGCCAGCAGCTTGTCCAGGGGGCACACCGGGGAGCTGTTTTTT
cdr3_aa: CASSLSRGHTGELFF

d_call: -
clone_size: -
v_call: TRBV5-4
j_call: TRBJ2-1
cdr3_nt: TGTGCCAGCAGCTTGGGGGGGGCTGACAATGAGCAGTTCTTC
cdr3_aa: CASSLGGADNEQFF

d_call: -
clone_size: many
v_call: TRBV19
j_call: TRBJ1-2
cdr3_nt: TGTGCCAGTAGGCTCCCGAGGGCGTGGGGCTACACCTTC
cdr3_aa: CASRLPRAWGYTF

d_call: -
clone_size: few
v_call: TRBV12-3/TRBV12-4
j_call: TRBJ1-6
cdr3_nt: TGTGCCAGCAGTAGTATGGGCGGATCACCCCTCCACTTT
cdr3_aa: CASSSMGGSPLHF

d_call: TRBD1
clone_size: many
v_call: TRBV28
j_call: TRBJ1-5
cdr3_nt: TGTGCCAGCAGTTGGGACAGGTACCCTTGGCCCCAGCATTTT
cdr3_aa: CASSWDRYPWPQHF

d_call: TRBD1
clone_size: many
v_call: TRBV6-1
j_call: TRBJ2-7
cdr3_nt: TGTGCCAGCAGGGGAAGACAGGGGATTTCCTACGAGCAGTACTTC
cdr3_aa: CASRGRQGISYEQYF

d_call: -
clone_size: -
v_call: TRBV5-1
j_call: TRBJ1-1
cdr3_nt: TGCGCCAGCAGCTTGGACGGCGGGGGGGTGAACACTGAAGCTTTCTTT
cdr3_aa: CASSLDGGGVNTEAFF

d_call: -
clone_size: few
v_call: TRBV14
j_call: TRBJ2-5
cdr3_nt: TGTGCCAGCAGCCACGGGGTTAGGAGACAGAAGCAAGAGACCCAGTACTTC
cdr3_aa: CASSHGVRRQKQETQYF

d_call: TRBD1
clone_size: few
v_call: TRBV29-1
j_call: TRBJ2-7
cdr3_nt: TGCAGCGCAACGACAGGGGCCTACGAGCAGTACTTC
cdr3_aa: CSATTGAYEQYF

d_call: TRBD1
clone_size: many
v_call: TRBV28
j_call: TRBJ2-7
cdr3_nt: TGTGCCAGCAGAGAGACCGGGACAGGCTTCTACGAGCAGTACTTC
cdr3_aa: CASRETGTGFYEQYF

d_call: TRBD2
clone_size: many
v_call: TRBV5-4
j_call: TRBJ2-2
cdr3_nt: TGTGCCAGCAGCGGGAGGACTAGCGGGAGATCTGAGGAGCTGTTTTTT
cdr3_aa: CASSGRTSGRSEELFF

d_call: -
clone_size: many
v_call: TRBV28
j_call: TRBJ1-2
cdr3_nt: TGTGCCAGCAGTTCCAAGTTTCGGGGACATGGCTACACCTTC
cdr3_aa: CASSSKFRGHGYTF

d_call: -
clone_size: many
v_call: TRBV6-5
j_call: TRBJ1-2
cdr3_nt: TGTGCCAGCAGTTACTCGGGGGCCGGTGGCTACACCTTC
cdr3_aa: CASSYSGAGGYTF

d_call: -
clone_size: few
v_call: TRBV3-1
j_call: TRBJ2-7
cdr3_nt: TGTGCCAGCAGCCAGAGCATGGGGGAGCAGTACTTC
cdr3_aa: CASSQSMGEQYF

d_call: TRBD2
clone_size: few
v_call: TRBV2
j_call: TRBJ2-1
cdr3_nt: TGTGCCAGCAGCACTAGCGGGAGGGCCATTTGGGGTGAGCAGTTCTTC
cdr3_aa: CASSTSGRAIWGEQFF

d_call: -
clone_size: few
v_call: TRBV5-1
j_call: TRBJ2-4
cdr3_nt: TGCGCCAGCAGGAGGGATCTGGGCAAAAACATTCAGTACTTC
cdr3_aa: CASRRDLGKNIQYF

d_call: -
clone_size: many
v_call: TRBV20-1
j_call: TRBJ2-7
cdr3_nt: TGCAGTGCTACCCGGCGTGGCGGTCGTACCTACGAGCAGTACTTC
cdr3_aa: CSATRRGGRTYEQYF

d_call: -
clone_size: many
v_call: TRBV27
j_call: TRBJ2-7
cdr3_nt: TGTGCCAGCAGCCCCGGTTCCGTATTCGCCTACGAGCAGTACTTC
cdr3_aa: CASSPGSVFAYEQYF

d_call: TRBD2
clone_size: many
v_call: TRBV7-8
j_call: TRBJ2-7
cdr3_nt: TGTGCCAGCAGCCTAGCGGGGTCTATGTTGGAGCAGTACTTC
cdr3_aa: CASSLAGSMLEQYF

d_call: TRBD2
clone_size: many
v_call: TRBV28
j_call: TRBJ2-7
cdr3_nt: TGTGCCAGCAGTCCGATCGTTGCGGGAGGAAGGTACGAGCAGTACTTC
cdr3_aa: CASSPIVAGGRYEQYF

d_call: -
clone_size: -
v_call: TRBV19
j_call: TRBJ2-7
cdr3_nt: TGTGCCAGTACCGTAGACAGAAATTCCTACGAGCAGTACTTC
cdr3_aa: CASTVDRNSYEQYF

d_call: TRBD1
clone_size: -
v_call: TRBV12-3/TRBV12-4
j_call: TRBJ2-5
cdr3_nt: TGTGCCAGCAGGAGGACAGGGGGCGAAGAGACCCAGTACTTC
cdr3_aa: CASRRTGGEETQYF